This TCR beta chain was sequenced for a study of cytomegalovirus exposure and HLA in healthy donors. Across the whole study: One earlier analysis, a look at about 179 million T cells, found 117 million unique TCR beta sequences.

In its sample, this clone was seen once. The PCR used 60 Vbeta and 13 Jbeta primers. Here immunoSEQ multiplex PCR was the method, and the copy in TCRdb shows in-frame clones only, minus some. The sample yields 150,000 to 200,000 clones, around 78% seen once. V gave up 6 bases and J gave up 7 bases; unmatched junction bases: 8. The CDR3 runs to 15 residues. From germline, CDR1 is MNHEY and CDR2 SMNVEV (reference sequence). The V gene is TRBV27, the J gene TRBJ2-1; 11 nucleotides match TRBD1. The source is a young woman in good health and CMV-seropositive. The sequencing input was PBMCs. In nucleotides, the CDR3 is TGTGCCAGCAGCACCGGGACAGGGGGTTGGAATGAGCAGTTCTTC. Encoded protein: CASSTGTGGWNEQFF.